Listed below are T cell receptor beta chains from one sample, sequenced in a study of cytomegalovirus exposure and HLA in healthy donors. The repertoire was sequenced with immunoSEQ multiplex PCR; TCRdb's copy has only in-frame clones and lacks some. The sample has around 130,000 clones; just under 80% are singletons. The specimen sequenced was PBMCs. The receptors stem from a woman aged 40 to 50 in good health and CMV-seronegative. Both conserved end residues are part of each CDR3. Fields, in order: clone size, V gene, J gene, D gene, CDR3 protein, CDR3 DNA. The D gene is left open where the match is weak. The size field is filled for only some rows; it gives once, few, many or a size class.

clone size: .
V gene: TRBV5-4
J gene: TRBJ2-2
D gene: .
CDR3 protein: CASSLTLGSSNTGELFF
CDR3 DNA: TGTGCCAGCAGCTTAACTCTAGGCAGCTCGAACACCGGGGAGCTGTTTTTT

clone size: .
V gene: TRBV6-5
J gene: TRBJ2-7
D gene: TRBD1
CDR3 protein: CASSPGTGLNYEQYF
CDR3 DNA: TGTGCCAGCAGTCCCGGGACAGGGCTTAACTACGAGCAGTACTTC

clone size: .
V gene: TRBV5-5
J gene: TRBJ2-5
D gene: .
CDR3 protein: CASSLAARAGETQYF
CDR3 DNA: TGTGCCAGCAGCTTGGCCGCGAGGGCGGGCGAGACCCAGTACTTC

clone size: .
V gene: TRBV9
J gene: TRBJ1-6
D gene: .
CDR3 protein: CASSEDGVWSSYNSPLHF
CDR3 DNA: TGTGCCAGCAGCGAGGACGGGGTGTGGAGCTCCTATAATTCACCCCTCCACTTT

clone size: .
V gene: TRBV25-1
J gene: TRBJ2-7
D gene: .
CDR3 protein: CASRGAGSYEQYF
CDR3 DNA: TGTGCCAGCAGGGGGGCGGGCTCCTACGAGCAGTACTTC

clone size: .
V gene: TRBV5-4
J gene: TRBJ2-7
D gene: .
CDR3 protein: CASSPPAGNEQYF
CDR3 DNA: TGTGCCAGCAGCCCCCCGGCGGGAAACGAGCAGTACTTC

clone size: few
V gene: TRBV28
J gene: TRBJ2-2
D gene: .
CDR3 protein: CASSLIAPGELFF
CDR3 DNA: TGTGCCAGCAGTCTCATAGCGCCCGGGGAGCTGTTTTTT

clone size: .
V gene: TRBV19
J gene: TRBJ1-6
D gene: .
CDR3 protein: CASTLEQERPWEDSPLHF
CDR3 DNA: TGTGCCAGTACCTTGGAACAGGAGCGCCCGTGGGAGGATTCACCCCTCCACTTT

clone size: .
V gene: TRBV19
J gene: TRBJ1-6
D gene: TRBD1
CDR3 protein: CASSTQGAPASRNSPLHF
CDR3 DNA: TGTGCCAGTAGTACCCAGGGGGCACCAGCATCCCGGAATTCACCCCTCCACTTT

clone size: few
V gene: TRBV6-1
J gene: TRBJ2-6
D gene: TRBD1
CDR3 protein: CASMTGLTGANVLTF
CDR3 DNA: TGTGCCAGTATGACAGGGTTGACTGGGGCCAACGTCCTGACTTTC

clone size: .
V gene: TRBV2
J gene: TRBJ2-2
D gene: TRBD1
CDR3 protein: CASSERGQGRIGELFF
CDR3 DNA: TGTGCCAGCAGTGAAAGGGGACAGGGGCGAATCGGGGAGCTGTTTTTT

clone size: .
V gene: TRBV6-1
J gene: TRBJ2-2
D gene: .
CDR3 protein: CASSEIQGYTGELFF
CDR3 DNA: TGTGCCAGCAGTGAAATTCAGGGGTACACCGGGGAGCTGTTTTTT

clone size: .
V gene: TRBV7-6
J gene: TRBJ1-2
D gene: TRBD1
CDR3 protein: CASSSGTGSMDDGYTF
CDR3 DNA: TGTGCCAGCAGCTCTGGGACAGGGTCGATGGATGATGGCTACACCTTC

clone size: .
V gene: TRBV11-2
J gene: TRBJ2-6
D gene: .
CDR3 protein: CASSLDRSSGANVLTF
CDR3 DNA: TGTGCCAGCAGCTTAGACAGAAGCTCTGGGGCCAACGTCCTGACTTTC